This TCR beta chain derives from a study of blood T cell repertoires in COVID-19 (dated by TCRdb to between 2020 and 2021). With respect to the entire study: Samples from collaborators originated in the United States, Italy and Spain and spanned both the acute and convalescent phases of COVID-19. A de-identified subject ID, COVID-19 status, age in years and sex were almost always included in the sample metadata. The prospective study material was composed of cDNA or gDNA derived from T cells, B-cell-depleted T cells, or PBMCs. Where available, HLA class I and class II types were obtained from metadata supplied by the sample provider rather than from assay-based typing. Deeply sampled blood TCRbeta repertoires from subjects exposed to, actively infected with, or recovered from COVID-19 were included in the dataset. The repertoires were made available in a free public database intended to serve as a resource for research on the immune response to SARS-CoV-2. Samples were obtained from the ongoing ImmuneRACE study (first 160 participants) and from over 1,000 subjects provided by 6 global collaborators.

Concerning this clone itself: Its recognized antigen is unknown. Per-base qualities were not stored, and no clone one base away is much larger.

Participants in the prospective study were aged roughly 18 to 89 years, lived in 24 United States geographic areas, and enrolled through a virtual design. Cohort assignment in the prospective study relied on participant-reported clinical history from a screening survey and a study questionnaire. ImmuneRACE Cohort 3 recovered participants were defined by two consecutive negative NP/OP PCR tests, healthcare professional clearance, or symptom resolution. In the prospective study, mobile phlebotomists collected whole blood, serum and a nasopharyngeal or oropharyngeal swab from each participant. Additional blood draws and questionnaires over a roughly two-month period could optionally be provided by prospective study participants. Before DNA extraction, prospective study blood samples were shipped either frozen or at room temperature. The paper as a whole reports these results and caveats: The quantity of clinical and demographic metadata differed by source and by participant and was supplied without curation.

TCRbeta CDR3 regions were amplified from genomic DNA using the immunoSEQ Assay, a bias-controlled multiplex PCR. The source study handled its data this way. The number of nucleated cells in each sample was estimated from the amplification of reference gene primers within the assay. To quantify the absolute abundance of each unique TCRbeta CDR3 rearrangement, sequence reads were collapsed and filtered. For each sample, productive Simpson clonality was calculated as the square root of Simpson's diversity index across productive rearrangements. Here the immuneACCESS table is served through TCRdb, limited to in-frame sequences with V and J called. Missing clones are a known gap in these copies; in checked studies unresolved V genes cover under half, and the rest lacks a known reason. From that table come the V and J calls and clone size; the DNA was used to work out D and trimming. The sample table contains approximately 130,000 clones; only one count was recorded for approximately 86% of them. The ten largest clones take up under 2.5% of the sample.

The sequence was obtained from a woman aged 45-65 years who had recovered from COVID-19. Material for sequencing was PBMCs or T cells enriched from blood (not recorded which).

At the DNA level, the sequence is TGTGCCAGTAGTACGCAGGGCTCCTATAATTCACCCCTCCACTTT. It translates to CASSTQGSYNSPLHF. The V and J genes are TRBV19 and TRBJ1-6, and TRBD1 may be the D gene, going by 5 matching bases. V drops 4 bases and J drops 0 bases, leaving 7 bases in between. From its cysteine to its phenylalanine, the CDR3 spans 15 amino acids. Kept here is only the CDR3 DNA, which spans 45 bases and is read in frame from base 1. The germline V gene (reference sequence) supplies CDR1 LNHDA and CDR2 SQIVND.